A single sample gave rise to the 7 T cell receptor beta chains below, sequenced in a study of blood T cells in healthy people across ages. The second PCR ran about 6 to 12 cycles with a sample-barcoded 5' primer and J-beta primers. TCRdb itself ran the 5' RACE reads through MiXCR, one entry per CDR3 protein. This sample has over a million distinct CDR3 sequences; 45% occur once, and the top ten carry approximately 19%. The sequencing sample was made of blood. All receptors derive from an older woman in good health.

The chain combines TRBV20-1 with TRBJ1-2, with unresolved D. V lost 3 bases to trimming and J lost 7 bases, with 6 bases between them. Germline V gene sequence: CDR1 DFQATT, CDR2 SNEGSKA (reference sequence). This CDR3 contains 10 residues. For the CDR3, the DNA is TGCAGTGCTAGGAGTGTTGGCTACACCTTC. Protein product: CSARSVGYTF.

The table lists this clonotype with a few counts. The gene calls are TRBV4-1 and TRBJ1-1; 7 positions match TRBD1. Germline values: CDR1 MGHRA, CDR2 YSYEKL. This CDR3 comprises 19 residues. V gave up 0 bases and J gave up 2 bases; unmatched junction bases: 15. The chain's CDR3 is CASSQESGRKGALNTEAFF. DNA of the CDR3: TGCGCCAGCAGCCAAGAGTCAGGCAGAAAGGGGGCCCTAAACACTGAAGCTTTCTTT.

CDR3 nucleotide sequence: TGTGCCATCAGTGAGCGGACTAGCGGGTCCTACAATGAGCAGTACTTC. It is translated as CAISERTSGSYNEQYF. The chain joins TRBV10-3 to TRBJ2-7, with TRBD2 matching 11 bases. This CDR3 comprises 16 residues. The trim removed 2 bases at V and 7 bases at J, leaving 10 bases unmatched. Germline lookup yields CDR1 ENHRY and CDR2 SYGVKD.

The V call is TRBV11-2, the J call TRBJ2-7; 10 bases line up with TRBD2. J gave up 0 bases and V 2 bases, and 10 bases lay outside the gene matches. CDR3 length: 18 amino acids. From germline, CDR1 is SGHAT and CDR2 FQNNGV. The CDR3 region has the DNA TGTGCCAGCAGCTTATGGGAGACTAGCGGGTTTAGCTCCTACGAGCAGTACTTC. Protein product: CASSLWETSGFSSYEQYF.

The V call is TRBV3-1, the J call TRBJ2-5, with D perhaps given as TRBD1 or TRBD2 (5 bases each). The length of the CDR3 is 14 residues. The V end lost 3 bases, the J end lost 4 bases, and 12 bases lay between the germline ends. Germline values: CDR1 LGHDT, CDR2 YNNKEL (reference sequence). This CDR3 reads CASSQSEGLETQYF. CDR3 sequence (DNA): TGTGCCAGCAGCCAGAGTGAGGGGTTAGAGACCCAGTACTTC.

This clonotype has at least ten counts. The CDR3 DNA follows: TGTGCCAGCAGACGGCCTGGATCCGAAAAACTGTTTTTT. Its translation is CASRRPGSEKLFF. The chain recombines TRBV4-2 with TRBJ1-4; D gene unclear. The CDR3 length is 13 residues. Looked up from germline, CDR1 is LGHNA and CDR2 is YNFKEQ. The ends were cut back, 6 bases at V and 8 bases at J, with 13 bases in the middle.

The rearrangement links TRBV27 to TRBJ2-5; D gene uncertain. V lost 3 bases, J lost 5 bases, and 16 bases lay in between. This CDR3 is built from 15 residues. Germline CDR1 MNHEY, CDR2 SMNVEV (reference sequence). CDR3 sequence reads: CASSLLARAWETQYF. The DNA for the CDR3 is TGTGCCAGCAGTTTGCTGGCGCGCGCGTGGGAGACCCAGTACTTC.